The sequence of this T cell receptor (beta chain) was determined in a study of somatic mutations in cytotoxic T cells in rheumatoid arthritis. Study details: It was right after diagnosis, before any treatment, that patient blood (about 32 ml EDTA) was drawn. Study conclusions and caveats: Among fewer than 75 patients, about eight showed a largest CD8+ clone that surpassed 20% of CD8+ cells.

The study pulled out CD4+ and CD8+ cells with positive magnetic bead selection and then checked their purity by flow cytometry. Generated by immunoSEQ multiplex PCR, the TCRdb table keeps only in-frame clones and is missing some. The sample has some 30,000 clones, around four fifths seen once; the top ten hold 7.5% to 9.5%. The CDR3 loop spans 15 amino acids. V was pared by 6 bases and J by 0 bases, with 12 bases between. CDR1 SNHLY and CDR2 FYNNEI come from the germline V gene. Of note for this clone: As yet, its antigen is unknown.

The source is an adult with rheumatoid arthritis. The chain employs TRBV2 and TRBJ2-1; possibly TRBD2 for D (6 bases). Sequenced input: CD8+ T cells sorted from blood. The CDR3 protein is CASRAGGSSYNEQFF. In nucleotides, the CDR3 is TGTGCCAGCAGGGCAGGAGGGAGCTCCTACAATGAGCAGTTCTTC.